What follows are 8 T cell receptor beta chains derived from one specimen sequenced in a study of CD4 T cells in relation to SARS-CoV-2 and coronaviruses (dated by TCRdb to the early 2020s). CD4+ T cells from unexposed donors were collected before the COVID-19 pandemic (2011-2018). After approximately eleven days of culture, CD4+ T cells were isolated with the EasySep CD4+ T cell isolation kit. Their target antigens are unknown. The library was built by means of the immunoSEQ multiplex PCR assay. TCRdb holds this immuneACCESS table with in-frame rearrangements only. Some clones are missing; in checked studies, unresolved V genes explain under half, and the rest has no known cause. This sample has roughly 18,000 clones in its table, and about 80% of those were observed once. Clones ranked in the top ten supply about a tenth of the sample. The specimen sequenced was CD4+ T cells from PBMCs, cultured in vitro. The receptors were gathered from a human donor in good health.

V and J are TRBV7-2 and TRBJ2-3, with D unresolved. V was cut by 2 bases and J by 6 bases, with 6 bases left in between. The germline V gene encodes CDR1 SGHTA and CDR2 FQGNSA. The CDR3 sequence is 12 residues long. The CDR3 is CASSLITDTQYF. CDR3 coding DNA: TGTGCCAGCAGCTTAATAACCGATACGCAGTATTTT.

The chain joins TRBV27 to TRBJ1-3, with D uncertain. V was cut by 4 bases and J by 0 bases, with 7 bases left in between. In germline, CDR1 is MNHEY, CDR2 SMNVEV (reference sequence). The CDR3 has 14 amino acids. The CDR3: CASSYGVSGNTIYF. The CDR3 region has the DNA TGTGCCAGCAGTTACGGCGTCTCTGGAAACACCATATATTTT.

V and J are TRBV29-1 and TRBJ2-7; D is uncertain. The CDR3 length is 15 residues. In germline, CDR1 is SQVTM, CDR2 ANQGSEA. V dropped 3 bases and J dropped 7 bases, with 22 bases sitting between them. The CDR3 DNA sequence: TGCAGCGTTGATAGAGGTTTAGTCTACCCTTATGAGCAGTACTTC. Amino acids: CSVDRGLVYPYEQYF.

The chain is built from TRBV9 and TRBJ2-3, with D hard to call. V lost 2 bases to trimming and J lost 1 base, with 11 bases between them. Germline loops: CDR1 SGDLS, CDR2 YYNGEE. The CDR3 is 15 residues long. The CDR3 here is CASSVGPTGTDTQYF. In DNA, the CDR3 is TGTGCCAGCAGCGTGGGCCCCACCGGCACAGATACGCAGTATTTT.

The table lists this clone with a count of one. The chain links TRBV9 to TRBJ1-2, with TRBD1 as a possible D gene (5 bases). The CDR3 extends over 11 amino acids. Trimming removed 3 bases at V and 13 bases at J, with 13 bases between. Germline V gene sequence: CDR1 SGDLS, CDR2 YYNGEE. CDR3 nucleotides: TGTGCCAGCAGCGAGGGGAGGGGTATCACCTTC. Translation gives CASSEGRGITF.

This chain connects TRBV19 to TRBJ2-1, with a tentative D call TRBD1 (5 bases). V was pared by 7 bases and J by 7 bases, with 17 bases between. CDR3 size: 14 residues. From germline, CDR1 is LNHDA and CDR2 SQIVND (reference sequence). CDR3 DNA: TGTGCCAGTACCGCAGGGAATTTCCTTAATGAGCAGTTCTTC. Protein product: CASTAGNFLNEQFF.

The chain joins TRBV9 to TRBJ1-1; a possible D gene is TRBD1 (6 bases). V was shortened by 2 bases and J by 8 bases, with 16 bases between the two germline ends. From germline, CDR1 is SGDLS and CDR2 YYNGEE. CDR3 length: 14 amino acids. CDR3 residues: CASSVQTGSVEAFF. DNA of the CDR3: TGTGCCAGCAGCGTGCAAACAGGGTCGGTAGAAGCTTTCTTT.

This clone has only a few counts. V usage is TRBV12-3 or TRBV12-4 and J usage is TRBJ2-7; 8 nucleotides agree with TRBD1. CDR3 length: 12 residues. V dropped 10 bases and J dropped 7; count of bases not matched to a gene: 9. CDR3 bases: TGTGCCATCCTGGACAGGGTCAGGGAGCAGTACTTC. This sequence encodes CAILDRVREQYF.